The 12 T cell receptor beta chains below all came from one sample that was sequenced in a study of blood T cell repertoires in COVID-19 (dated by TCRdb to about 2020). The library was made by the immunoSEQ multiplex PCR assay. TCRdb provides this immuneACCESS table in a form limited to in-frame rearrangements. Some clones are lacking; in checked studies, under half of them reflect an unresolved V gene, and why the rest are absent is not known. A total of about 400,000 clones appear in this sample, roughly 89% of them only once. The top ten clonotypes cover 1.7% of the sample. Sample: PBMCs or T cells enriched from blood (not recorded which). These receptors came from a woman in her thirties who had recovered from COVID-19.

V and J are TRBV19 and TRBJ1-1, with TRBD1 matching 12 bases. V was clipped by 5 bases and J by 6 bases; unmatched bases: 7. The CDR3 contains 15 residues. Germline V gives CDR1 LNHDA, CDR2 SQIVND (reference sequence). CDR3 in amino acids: CASSSIRDRGPEAFF. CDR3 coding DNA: TGTGCCAGTAGTTCCATTAGGGACAGGGGGCCTGAAGCTTTCTTT. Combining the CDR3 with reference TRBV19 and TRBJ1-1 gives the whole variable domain DGGITQSPKYLFRKEGQNVTLSCEQNLNHDAMYWYRQDPGQGLRLIYYSQIVNDFQKGDIAEGYSVSREKKESFPLTVTSAQKNPTAFYLCASSSIRDRGPEAFFGQGTRLTVV.

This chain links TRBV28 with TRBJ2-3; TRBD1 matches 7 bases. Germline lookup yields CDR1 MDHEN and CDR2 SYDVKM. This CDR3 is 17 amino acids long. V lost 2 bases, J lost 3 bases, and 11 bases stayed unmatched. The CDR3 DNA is TGTGCCAGCAGTTTACCACTTCGACAGGACAGGACAGATACGCAGTATTTT. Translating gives CASSLPLRQDRTDTQYF.

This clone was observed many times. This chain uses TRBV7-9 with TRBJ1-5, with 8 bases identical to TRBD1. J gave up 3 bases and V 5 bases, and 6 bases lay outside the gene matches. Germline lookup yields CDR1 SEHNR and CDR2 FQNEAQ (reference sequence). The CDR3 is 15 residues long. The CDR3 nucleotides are TGTGCCAGCAGCGCGACAGGGGCTTACAATCAGCCCCAGCATTTT. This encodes CASSATGAYNQPQHF.

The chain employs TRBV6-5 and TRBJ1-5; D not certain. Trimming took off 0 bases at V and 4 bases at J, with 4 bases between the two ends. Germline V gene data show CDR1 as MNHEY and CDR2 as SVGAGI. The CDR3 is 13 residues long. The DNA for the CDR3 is TGTGCCAGCAGTTACTCCCCTAATCAGCCCCAGCATTTT. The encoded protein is CASSYSPNQPQHF.

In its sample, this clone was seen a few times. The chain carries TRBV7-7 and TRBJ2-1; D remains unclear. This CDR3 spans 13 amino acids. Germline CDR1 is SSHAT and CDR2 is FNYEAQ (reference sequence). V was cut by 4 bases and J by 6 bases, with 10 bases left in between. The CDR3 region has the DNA TGTGCCAGCAGCTCCATAGATTCCAATGAGCAGTTCTTC. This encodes CASSSIDSNEQFF.

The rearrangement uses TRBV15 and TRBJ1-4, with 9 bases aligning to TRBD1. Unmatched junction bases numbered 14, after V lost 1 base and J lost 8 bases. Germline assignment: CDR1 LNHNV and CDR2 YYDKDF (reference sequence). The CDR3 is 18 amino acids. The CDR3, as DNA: TGTGCCACCAGCAGAGGAGTGGGTACCGGGACAGGGAGCGAAAAACTGTTTTTT. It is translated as CATSRGVGTGTGSEKLFF.

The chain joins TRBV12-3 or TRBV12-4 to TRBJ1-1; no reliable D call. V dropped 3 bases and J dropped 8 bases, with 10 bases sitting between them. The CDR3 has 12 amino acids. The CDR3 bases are TGTGCCAGCAGTTTCGGGAAAACCGAAGCTTTCTTT. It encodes CASSFGKTEAFF.

The CDR3 coding sequence is TGTGCCACCACCCGTCCTCTAGCCAAAAACATTCAGTACTTC. Encoded protein: CATTRPLAKNIQYF. The chain couples TRBV15 to TRBJ2-4; D not resolved. Trimming pared 7 bases from V and 0 bases from J, leaving 10 bases between. Germline values: CDR1 LNHNV, CDR2 YYDKDF (reference sequence). This CDR3 region has 14 residues.

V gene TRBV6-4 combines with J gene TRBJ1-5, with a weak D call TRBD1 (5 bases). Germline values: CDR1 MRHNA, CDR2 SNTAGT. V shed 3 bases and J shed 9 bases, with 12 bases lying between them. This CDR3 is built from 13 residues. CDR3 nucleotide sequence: TGTGCCAGCAGTGAGGGGGGAGAAAGGCCCCAGCATTTT. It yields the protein CASSEGGERPQHF.

The CDR3 bases are TGTGCCAGCAGTTTTACAGGGGGCAAGGGTGGCTACACCTTC. Translating it yields CASSFTGGKGGYTF. The rearrangement links TRBV28 to TRBJ1-2; TRBD1 matches at 9 bases. Per germline, CDR1 MDHEN and CDR2 SYDVKM. V shed 3 bases and J 7 bases; nucleotides not matched to a gene: 6. The CDR3 totals 14 residues.

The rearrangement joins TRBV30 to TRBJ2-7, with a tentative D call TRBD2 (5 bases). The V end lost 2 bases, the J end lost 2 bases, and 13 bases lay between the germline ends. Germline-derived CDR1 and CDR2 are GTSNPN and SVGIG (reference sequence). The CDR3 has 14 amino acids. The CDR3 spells CAWSLDGGAYEQYF. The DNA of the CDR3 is TGTGCCTGGAGTTTGGACGGAGGAGCCTACGAGCAGTACTTC. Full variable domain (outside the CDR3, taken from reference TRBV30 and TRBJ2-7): SQTIHQWPATLVQPVGSPLSLECTVEGTSNPNLYWYRQAAGRGLQLLFYSVGIGQISSEVPQNLSASRPQDRQFILSSKKLLLSDSGFYLCAWSLDGGAYEQYFGPGTRLTVT.

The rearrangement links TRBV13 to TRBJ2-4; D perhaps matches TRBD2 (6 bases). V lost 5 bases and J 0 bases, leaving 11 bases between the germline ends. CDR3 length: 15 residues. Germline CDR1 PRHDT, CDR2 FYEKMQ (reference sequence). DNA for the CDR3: TGTGCCAGCAGCGCGGAGGGACTAGCCAAAAACATTCAGTACTTC. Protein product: CASSAEGLAKNIQYF.